This T cell receptor (beta chain) was identified during a study of blood T cells in healthy people across ages. The wider study: Using template switching, researchers captured about one barcoded beta molecule for each two T cells. Study observations and caveats: Donor CMV infection status was unknown, possibly confounding age-related changes in expanded clonotypes.

For the second PCR, which ran for about 6 to 12 cycles, a sample-barcoded 5' primer and a J-beta primer mix were used. TCRdb re-analysed the 5' RACE reads in MiXCR, keeping a single row per CDR3 protein. The data show around 750,000 distinct CDR3 sequences, approximately 55% seen once. Donation came from healthy Caucasian individuals in Russia who were aged about 6 to 90. About this clonotype itself: What it recognizes is unknown.

V dropped 1 base and J dropped 5 bases, with 11 bases sitting between them. This CDR3 is 14 amino acids long. The germline gives CDR1 MGHDK, CDR2 SYGVNS. Source material: blood. The receptor's source is a man aged 80 or over in good health. The V call is TRBV25-1, the J call TRBJ2-5; no firm D call. CDR3 sequence reads: CASSEFKGSETQYF. The CDR3 DNA sequence: TGTGCCAGCAGTGAATTCAAGGGTTCGGAGACCCAGTACTTC.